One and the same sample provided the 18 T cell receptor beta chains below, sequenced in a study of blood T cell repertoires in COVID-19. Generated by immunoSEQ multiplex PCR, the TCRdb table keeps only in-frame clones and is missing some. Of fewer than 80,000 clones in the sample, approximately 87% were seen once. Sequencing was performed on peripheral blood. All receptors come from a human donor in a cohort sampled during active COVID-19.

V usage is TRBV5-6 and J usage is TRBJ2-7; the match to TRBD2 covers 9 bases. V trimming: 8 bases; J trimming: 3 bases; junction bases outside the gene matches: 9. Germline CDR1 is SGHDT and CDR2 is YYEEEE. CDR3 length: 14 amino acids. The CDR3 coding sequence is TGTGCCAGTTCACCGGGACTAGCAAGCTACGAGCAGTACTTC. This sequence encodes CASSPGLASYEQYF. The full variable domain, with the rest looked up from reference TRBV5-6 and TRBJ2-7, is DAGVTQSPTHLIKTRGQQVTLRCSPKSGHDTVSWYQQALGQGPQFIFQYYEEEERQRGNFPDRFSGHQFPNYSSELNVNALLLGDSALYLCASSPGLASYEQYFGPGTRLTVT.

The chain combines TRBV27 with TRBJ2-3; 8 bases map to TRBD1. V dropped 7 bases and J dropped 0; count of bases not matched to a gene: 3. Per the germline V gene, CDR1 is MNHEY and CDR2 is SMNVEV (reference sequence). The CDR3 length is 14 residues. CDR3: CASTRTGSTDTQYF. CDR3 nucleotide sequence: TGTGCCAGCACTAGGACAGGGAGCACAGATACGCAGTATTTT.

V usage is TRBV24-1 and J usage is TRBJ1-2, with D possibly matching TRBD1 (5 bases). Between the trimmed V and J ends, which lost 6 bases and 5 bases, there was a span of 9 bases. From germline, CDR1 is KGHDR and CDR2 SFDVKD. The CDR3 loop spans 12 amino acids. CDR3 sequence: CATSSGNYGYTF. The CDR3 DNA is TGTGCCACCAGTTCAGGGAATTATGGCTACACCTTC.

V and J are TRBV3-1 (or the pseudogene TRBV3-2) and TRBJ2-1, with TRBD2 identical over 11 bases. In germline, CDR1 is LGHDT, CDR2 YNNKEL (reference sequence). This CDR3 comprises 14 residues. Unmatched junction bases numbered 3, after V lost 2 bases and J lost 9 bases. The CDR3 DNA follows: TGTGCCAGCAGCCAACTAGCGGGAGGCTTTGAGCAGTTCTTC. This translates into CASSQLAGGFEQFF.

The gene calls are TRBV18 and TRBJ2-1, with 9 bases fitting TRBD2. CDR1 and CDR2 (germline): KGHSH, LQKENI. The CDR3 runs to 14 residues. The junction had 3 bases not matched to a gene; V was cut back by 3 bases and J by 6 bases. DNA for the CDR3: TGTGCCAGCTCACCGAGGCGGGAGGGCAATGAGCAGTTCTTC. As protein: CASSPRREGNEQFF.

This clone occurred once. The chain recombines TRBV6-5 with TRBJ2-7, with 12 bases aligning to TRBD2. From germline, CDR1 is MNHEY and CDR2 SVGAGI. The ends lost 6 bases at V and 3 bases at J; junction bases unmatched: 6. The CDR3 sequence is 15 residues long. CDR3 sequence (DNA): TGTGCCAGCAGCCGGACTAGCGGGGTATTCTACGAGCAGTACTTC. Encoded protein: CASSRTSGVFYEQYF.

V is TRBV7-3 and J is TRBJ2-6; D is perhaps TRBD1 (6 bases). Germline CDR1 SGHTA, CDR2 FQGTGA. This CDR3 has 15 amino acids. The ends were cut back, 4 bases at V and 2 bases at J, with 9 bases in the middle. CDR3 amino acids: CASSSAGAGANVLTF. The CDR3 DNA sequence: TGTGCCAGCAGCTCCGCAGGGGCTGGGGCCAACGTCCTGACTTTC.

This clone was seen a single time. CDR3 in amino acids: CASSPLGLAGGGNEQFF. The CDR3 coding sequence is TGCGCCAGCAGCCCCTTGGGACTAGCGGGAGGGGGCAATGAGCAGTTCTTC. The V and J genes are TRBV4-3 and TRBJ2-1; 16 bases align to TRBD2. This CDR3 is 17 amino acids long. Germline V CDR1 and CDR2: LGHNA, YSLEER. Unmatched junction bases numbered 6, after V lost 4 bases and J lost 6 bases.

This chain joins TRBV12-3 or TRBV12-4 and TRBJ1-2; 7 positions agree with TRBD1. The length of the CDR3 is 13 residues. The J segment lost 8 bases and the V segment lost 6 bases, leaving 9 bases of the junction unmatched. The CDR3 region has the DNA TGTGCCAGCAGCATGGGACAGTTTGACGGCTACACCTTC. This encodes CASSMGQFDGYTF.

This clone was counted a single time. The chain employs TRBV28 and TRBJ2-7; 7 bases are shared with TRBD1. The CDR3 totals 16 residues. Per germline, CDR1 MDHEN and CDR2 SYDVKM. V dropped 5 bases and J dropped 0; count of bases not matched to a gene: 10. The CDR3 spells CASSPEPGTDSYEQYF. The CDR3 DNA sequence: TGTGCCAGCAGTCCAGAGCCGGGGACAGACTCCTACGAGCAGTACTTC.

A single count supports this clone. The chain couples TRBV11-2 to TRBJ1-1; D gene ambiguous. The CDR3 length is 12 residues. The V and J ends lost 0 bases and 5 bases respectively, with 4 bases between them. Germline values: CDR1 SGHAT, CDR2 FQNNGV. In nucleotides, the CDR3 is TGTGCCAGCAGCTTAGATCAGACTGAAGCTTTCTTT. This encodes CASSLDQTEAFF.

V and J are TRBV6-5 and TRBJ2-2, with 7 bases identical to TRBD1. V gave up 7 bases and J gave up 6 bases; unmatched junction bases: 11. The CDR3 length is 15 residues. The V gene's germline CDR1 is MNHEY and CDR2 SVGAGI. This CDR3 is CASTDITGASGELFF. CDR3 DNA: TGTGCCAGCACCGACATTACAGGGGCGTCCGGGGAGCTGTTTTTT.

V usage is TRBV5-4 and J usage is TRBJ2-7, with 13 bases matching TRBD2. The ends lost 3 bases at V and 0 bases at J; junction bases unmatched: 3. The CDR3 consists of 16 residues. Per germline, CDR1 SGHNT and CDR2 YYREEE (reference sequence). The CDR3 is CASSWTSGRTSYEQYF. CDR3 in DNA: TGTGCCAGCAGCTGGACTAGCGGGAGAACCTCCTACGAGCAGTACTTC.

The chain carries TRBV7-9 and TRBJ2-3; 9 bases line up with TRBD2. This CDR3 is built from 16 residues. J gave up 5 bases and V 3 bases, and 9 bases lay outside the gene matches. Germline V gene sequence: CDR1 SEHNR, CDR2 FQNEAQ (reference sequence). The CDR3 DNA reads TGTGCCAGCAGCTTGCGCGAGGCAGCGGGAGGAGATACGCAGTATTTT. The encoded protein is CASSLREAAGGDTQYF.

Written as DNA, the CDR3 is TGTGCCAGCAGCGCTAGCGCGATTGGGAATTCACCCCTCCACTTT. It translates to CASSASAIGNSPLHF. The chain links TRBV7-9 to TRBJ1-6, with D uncertain. The CDR3 runs 15 residues. Germline CDR1 is SEHNR and CDR2 is FQNEAQ (reference sequence). V dropped 5 bases and J dropped 7 bases, with 15 bases sitting between them. Together with reference TRBV7-9 and TRBJ1-6, the CDR3 gives the full variable domain: DTGVSQNPRHKITKRGQNVTFRCDPISEHNRLYWYRQTLGQGPEFLTYFQNEAQLEKSRLLSDRFSAERPKGSFSTLEIQRTEQGDSAMYLCASSASAIGNSPLHFGNGTRLTVT.

CDR3 nucleotide sequence: TGTGCCAGCAGCTTAAAGGGTTGGCTAGCGGGAACGGATGAGCAGTTCTTC. Its protein is CASSLKGWLAGTDEQFF. This chain links TRBV7-6 with TRBJ2-1, with 9 bases aligning to TRBD2. The trim removed 2 bases at V and 8 bases at J, leaving 13 bases unmatched. Germline lookup yields CDR1 SGHVS and CDR2 FNYEAQ. The CDR3 length is 17 residues.

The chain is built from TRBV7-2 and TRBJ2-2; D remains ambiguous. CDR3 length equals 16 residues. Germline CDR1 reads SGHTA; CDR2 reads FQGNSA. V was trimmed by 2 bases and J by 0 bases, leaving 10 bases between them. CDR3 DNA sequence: TGTGCCAGCAGCTTAATGAGGTTAACGAACACCGGGGAGCTGTTTTTT. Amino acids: CASSLMRLTNTGELFF.

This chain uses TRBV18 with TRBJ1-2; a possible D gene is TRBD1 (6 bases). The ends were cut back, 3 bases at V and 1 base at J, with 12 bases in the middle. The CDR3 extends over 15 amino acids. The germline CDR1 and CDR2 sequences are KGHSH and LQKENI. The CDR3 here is CASSPLGQNNYGYTF. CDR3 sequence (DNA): TGTGCCAGCTCACCGCTTGGACAGAATAACTATGGCTACACCTTC.